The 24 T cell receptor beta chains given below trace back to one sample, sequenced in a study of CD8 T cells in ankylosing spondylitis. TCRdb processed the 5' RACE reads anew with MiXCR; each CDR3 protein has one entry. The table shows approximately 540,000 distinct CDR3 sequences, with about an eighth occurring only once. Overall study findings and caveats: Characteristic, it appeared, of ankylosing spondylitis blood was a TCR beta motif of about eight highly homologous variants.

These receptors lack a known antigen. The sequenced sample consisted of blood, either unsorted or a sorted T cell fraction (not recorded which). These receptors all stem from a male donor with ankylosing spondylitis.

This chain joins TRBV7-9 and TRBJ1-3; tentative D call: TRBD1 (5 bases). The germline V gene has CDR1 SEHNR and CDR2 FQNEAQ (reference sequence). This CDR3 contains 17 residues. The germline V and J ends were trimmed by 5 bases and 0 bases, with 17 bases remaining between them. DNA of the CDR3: TGTGCCAGCAGCCCCCTTGGGGCCGGATACTCTGGAAACACCATATATTTT. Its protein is CASSPLGAGYSGNTIYF.

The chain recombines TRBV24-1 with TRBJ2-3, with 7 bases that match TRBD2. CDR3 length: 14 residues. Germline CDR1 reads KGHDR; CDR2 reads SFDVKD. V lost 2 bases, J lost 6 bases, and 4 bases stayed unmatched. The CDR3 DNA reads TGTGCCACCAGTGATTCGGCGGGAGCGGATACGCAGTATTTT. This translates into CATSDSAGADTQYF.

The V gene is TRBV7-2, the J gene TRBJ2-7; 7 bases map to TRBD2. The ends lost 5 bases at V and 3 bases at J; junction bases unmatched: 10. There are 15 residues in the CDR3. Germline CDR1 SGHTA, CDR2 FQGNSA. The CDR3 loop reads CASSLGPSGFYEQYF. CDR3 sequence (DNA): TGTGCCAGCAGCCTGGGCCCTAGCGGATTCTACGAGCAGTACTTC.

This chain's CDR3 is CASSRSNNEQFF. The CDR3 coding sequence is TGTGCCAGCAGCCGGTCGAACAATGAGCAGTTCTTC. V gene TRBV7-8 combines with J gene TRBJ2-1; D uncertain. The CDR3 runs 12 residues. Germline lookup yields CDR1 SGHVS and CDR2 FQNEAQ. Deletions cut 5 bases from V and 5 bases from J, with 7 bases between.

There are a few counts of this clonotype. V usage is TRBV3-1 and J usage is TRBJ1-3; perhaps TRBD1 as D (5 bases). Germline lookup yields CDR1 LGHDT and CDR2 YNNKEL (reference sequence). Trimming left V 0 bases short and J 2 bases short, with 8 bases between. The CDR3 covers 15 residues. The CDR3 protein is CASSQEWGPGNTIYF. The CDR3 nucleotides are TGTGCCAGCAGCCAAGAATGGGGCCCTGGAAACACCATATATTTT.

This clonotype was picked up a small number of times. The DNA of the CDR3 is TGTGCCAGCAGCCAAGATTTTCTGGGACTAGCGGCCTACAATGAGCAGTTCTTC. Amino acids: CASSQDFLGLAAYNEQFF. The chain is built from TRBV4-2 and TRBJ2-1; TRBD2 aligns across 11 bases. CDR1 and CDR2 (germline): LGHNA, YNFKEQ. The CDR3 has 18 amino acids. Unmatched junction bases numbered 6, after V lost 0 bases and J lost 2 bases.

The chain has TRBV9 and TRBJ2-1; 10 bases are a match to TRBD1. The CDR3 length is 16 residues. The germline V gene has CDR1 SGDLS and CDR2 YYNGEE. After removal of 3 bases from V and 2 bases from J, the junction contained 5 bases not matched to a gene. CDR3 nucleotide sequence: TGTGCCAGCAGCGCTGGGGGGACAGGGGCCTACAATGAGCAGTTCTTC. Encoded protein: CASSAGGTGAYNEQFF.

CDR3 amino acids: CASMEGWGNTIYF. The CDR3 DNA reads as TGTGCCAGTATGGAGGGGTGGGGAAACACCATATATTTT. The V and J genes are TRBV7-2 and TRBJ1-3, with a tentative D call TRBD1 (5 bases). Looked up from germline, CDR1 is SGHTA and CDR2 is FQGNSA. The CDR3 consists of 13 residues. Trimming left V 9 bases short and J 4 bases short, with 13 bases between.

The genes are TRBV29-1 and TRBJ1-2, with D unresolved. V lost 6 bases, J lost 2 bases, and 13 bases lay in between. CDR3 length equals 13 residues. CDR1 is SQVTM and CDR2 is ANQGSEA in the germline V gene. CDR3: CSVSTGINYGYTF. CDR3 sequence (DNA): TGCAGCGTCTCGACGGGAATAAACTATGGCTACACCTTC.

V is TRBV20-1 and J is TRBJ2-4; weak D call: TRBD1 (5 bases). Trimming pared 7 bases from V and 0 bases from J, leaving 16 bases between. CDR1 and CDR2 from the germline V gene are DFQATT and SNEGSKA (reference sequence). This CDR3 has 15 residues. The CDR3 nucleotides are TGCAGTGTCGACGACAGAACCCTAGCCAAAAACATTCAGTACTTC. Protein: CSVDDRTLAKNIQYF.

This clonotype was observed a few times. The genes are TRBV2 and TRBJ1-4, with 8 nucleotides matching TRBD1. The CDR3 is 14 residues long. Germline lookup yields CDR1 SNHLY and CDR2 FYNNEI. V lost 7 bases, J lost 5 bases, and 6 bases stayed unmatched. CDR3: CASKGTGNNEKLFF. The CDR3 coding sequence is TGTGCCAGCAAGGGGACAGGAAACAATGAAAAACTGTTTTTT.

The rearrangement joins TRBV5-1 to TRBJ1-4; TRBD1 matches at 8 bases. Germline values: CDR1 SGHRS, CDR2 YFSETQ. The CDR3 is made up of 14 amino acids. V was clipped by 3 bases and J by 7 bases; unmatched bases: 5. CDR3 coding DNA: TGCGCCAGCAGCTCCCAGGGGGCTGGTGAAAAACTGTTTTTT. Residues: CASSSQGAGEKLFF.

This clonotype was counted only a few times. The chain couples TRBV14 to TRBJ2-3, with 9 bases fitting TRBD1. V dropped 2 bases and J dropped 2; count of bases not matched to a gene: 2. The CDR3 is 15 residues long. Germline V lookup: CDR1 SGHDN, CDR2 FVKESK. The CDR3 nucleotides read TGTGCCAGCAGCCAACGGACAGGGGACACAGATACGCAGTATTTT. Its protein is CASSQRTGDTDTQYF.

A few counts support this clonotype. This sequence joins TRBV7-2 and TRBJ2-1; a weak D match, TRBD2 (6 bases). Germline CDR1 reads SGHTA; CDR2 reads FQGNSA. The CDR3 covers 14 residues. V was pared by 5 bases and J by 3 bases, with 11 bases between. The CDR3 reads CASSRGLNYNEQFF. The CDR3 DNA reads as TGTGCCAGCAGCCGAGGACTAAACTACAATGAGCAGTTCTTC. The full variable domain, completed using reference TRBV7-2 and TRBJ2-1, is GAGVSQSPSNKVTEKGKDVELRCDPISGHTALYWYRQSLGQGLEFLIYFQGNSAPDKSGLPSDRFSAERTGGSVSTLTIQRTQQEDSAVYLCASSRGLNYNEQFFGPGTRLTVL.

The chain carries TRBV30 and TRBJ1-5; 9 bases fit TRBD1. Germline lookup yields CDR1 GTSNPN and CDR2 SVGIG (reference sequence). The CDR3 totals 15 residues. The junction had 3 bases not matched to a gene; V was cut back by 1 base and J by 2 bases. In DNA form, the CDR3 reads TGTGCCTGGAGTGGGGACAGGGCAGGCAATCAGCCCCAGCATTTT. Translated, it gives CAWSGDRAGNQPQHF.

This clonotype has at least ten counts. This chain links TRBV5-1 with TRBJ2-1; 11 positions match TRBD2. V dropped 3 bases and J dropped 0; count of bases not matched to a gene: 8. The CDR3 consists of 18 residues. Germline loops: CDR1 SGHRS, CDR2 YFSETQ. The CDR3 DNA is TGCGCCAGCAGCTCGCTGGGACTAGCGGTGAGCTCCTACAATGAGCAGTTCTTC. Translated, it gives CASSSLGLAVSSYNEQFF. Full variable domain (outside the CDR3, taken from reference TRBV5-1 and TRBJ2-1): KAGVTQTPRYLIKTRGQQVTLSCSPISGHRSVSWYQQTPGQGLQFLFEYFSETQRNKGNFPGRFSGRQFSNSRSEMNVSTLELGDSALYLCASSSLGLAVSSYNEQFFGPGTRLTVL.

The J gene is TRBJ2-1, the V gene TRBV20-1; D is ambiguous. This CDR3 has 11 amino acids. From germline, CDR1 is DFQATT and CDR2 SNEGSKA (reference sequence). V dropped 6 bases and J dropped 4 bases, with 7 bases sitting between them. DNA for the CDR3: TGCAGTGCGCCTGCATACAATGAGCAGTTCTTC. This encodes CSAPAYNEQFF.

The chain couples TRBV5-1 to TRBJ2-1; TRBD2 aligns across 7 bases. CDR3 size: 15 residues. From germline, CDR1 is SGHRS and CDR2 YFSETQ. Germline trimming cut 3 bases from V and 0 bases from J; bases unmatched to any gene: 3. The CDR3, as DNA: TGCGCCAGCAGCTCGCTAGCGGTCTCCTACAATGAGCAGTTCTTC. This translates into CASSSLAVSYNEQFF.

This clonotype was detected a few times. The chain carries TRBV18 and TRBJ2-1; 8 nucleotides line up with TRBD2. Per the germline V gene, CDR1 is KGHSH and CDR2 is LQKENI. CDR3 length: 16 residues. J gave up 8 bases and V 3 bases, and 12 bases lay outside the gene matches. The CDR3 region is CASSPDRAGEGDEQFF. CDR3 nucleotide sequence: TGTGCCAGCTCACCCGATCGAGCGGGAGAGGGCGATGAGCAGTTCTTC.

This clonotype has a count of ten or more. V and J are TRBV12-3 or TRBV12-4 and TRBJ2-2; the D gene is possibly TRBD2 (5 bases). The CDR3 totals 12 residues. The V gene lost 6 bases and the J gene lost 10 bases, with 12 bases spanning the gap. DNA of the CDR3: TGTGCCAGCAGCCGGGAAAGCGAGGAGCTGTTTTTT. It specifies CASSRESEELFF.

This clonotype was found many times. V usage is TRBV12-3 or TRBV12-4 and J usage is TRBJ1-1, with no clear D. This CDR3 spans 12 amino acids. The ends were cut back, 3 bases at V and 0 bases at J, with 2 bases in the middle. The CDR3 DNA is TGTGCCAGCAGTTTTTTGAACACTGAAGCTTTCTTT. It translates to CASSFLNTEAFF.

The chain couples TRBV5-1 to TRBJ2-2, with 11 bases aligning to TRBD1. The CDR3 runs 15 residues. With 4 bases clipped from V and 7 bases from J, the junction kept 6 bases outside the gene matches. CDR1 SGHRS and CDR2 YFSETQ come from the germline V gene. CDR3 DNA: TGCGCCAGCAGCCCAGGACAGGGGGCCGACGGGGAGCTGTTTTTT. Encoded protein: CASSPGQGADGELFF.

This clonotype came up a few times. CDR3 sequence reads: CAISEAIGLGVSNQPQHF. The CDR3 DNA reads as TGTGCCATCAGTGAGGCAATCGGGCTAGGGGTTAGCAATCAGCCCCAGCATTTT. The chain joins TRBV10-3 to TRBJ1-5; weak D call: TRBD1 (5 bases). The CDR3 is 18 residues long. CDR1 ENHRY and CDR2 SYGVKD come from the germline V gene. Trimming left V 2 bases short and J 0 bases short, with 17 bases between.

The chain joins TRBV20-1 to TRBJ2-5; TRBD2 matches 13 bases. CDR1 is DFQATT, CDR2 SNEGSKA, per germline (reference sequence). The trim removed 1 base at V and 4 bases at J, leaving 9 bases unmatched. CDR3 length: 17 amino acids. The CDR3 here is CSARGGRTSGRRETQYF. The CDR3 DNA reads TGCAGTGCTAGAGGAGGCCGGACTAGCGGGAGAAGAGAGACCCAGTACTTC.